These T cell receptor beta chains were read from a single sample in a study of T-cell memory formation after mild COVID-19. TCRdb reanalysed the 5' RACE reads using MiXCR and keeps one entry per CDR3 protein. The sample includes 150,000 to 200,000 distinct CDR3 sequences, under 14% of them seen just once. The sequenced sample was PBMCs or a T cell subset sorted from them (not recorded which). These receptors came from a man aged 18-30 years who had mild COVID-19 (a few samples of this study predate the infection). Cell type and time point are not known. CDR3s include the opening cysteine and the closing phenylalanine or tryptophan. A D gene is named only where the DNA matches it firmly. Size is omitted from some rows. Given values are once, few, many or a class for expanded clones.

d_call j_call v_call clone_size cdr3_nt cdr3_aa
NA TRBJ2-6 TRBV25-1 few TGTGCCAGCAGTGATAGGGCGAGGGGGACCTCTGGGGCCAACGTCCTGACTTTC CASSDRARGTSGANVLTF
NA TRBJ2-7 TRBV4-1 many TGCGCCAGCAGCCAAGATTCCGGACAGTCCTGGCCCTACGAGCAGTACTTC CASSQDSGQSWPYEQYF
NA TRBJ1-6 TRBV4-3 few TGCGCCAGCAGCCAAGGATACGGGGGGGAAGGCTCCTATAATTCACCCCTCCACTTT CASSQGYGGEGSYNSPLHF
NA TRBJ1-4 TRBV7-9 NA TGTGCCAGCAGCTTAAGAGGGGTCGGTGAAAAACTGTTTTTT CASSLRGVGEKLFF
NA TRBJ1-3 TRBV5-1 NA TGCGCCACCGCGGACAGCTCTGGAAACACCATATATTTT CATADSSGNTIYF
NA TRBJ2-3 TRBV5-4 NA TGTGCCTTTGGGGCCAGACGCTCGGCAGATACGCAGTATTTT CAFGARRSADTQYF
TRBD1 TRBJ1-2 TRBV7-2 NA TGTGCCAGCAGCTTAGGGCCGGGACAGGGAGGGGAGTTC CASSLGPGQGGEF
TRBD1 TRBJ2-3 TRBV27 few TGTGCCAGCAGTTCTCCAGGGGGAAGCACAGATACGCAGTATTTT CASSSPGGSTDTQYF
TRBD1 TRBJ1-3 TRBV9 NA TGTGCCAGCAGCGTAGGCGGCAGGGGGGCTGGAAACACCATATATTTT CASSVGGRGAGNTIYF
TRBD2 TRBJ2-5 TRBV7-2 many TGTGCCAGCAGCTTACAGCGGGGGCGTGAGACCCAGTACTTC CASSLQRGRETQYF
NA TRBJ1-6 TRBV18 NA TGTGCCAGCTCACCATCCCCGGGGCCCGATGGTTCACCCCTCCACTTT CASSPSPGPDGSPLHF
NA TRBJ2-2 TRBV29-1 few TGCAGCGCCAGGGTTATCGACACCGGGGAGCTGTTTTTT CSARVIDTGELFF
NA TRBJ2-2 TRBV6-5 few TGTGCCAGCTCGGGGTATGGGAACACCGGGGAGCTGTTTTTT CASSGYGNTGELFF
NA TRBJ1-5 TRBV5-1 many TGCGCCAGCAGCTTGGGACACGGAGGTGAGCCCCAGCATTTT CASSLGHGGEPQHF
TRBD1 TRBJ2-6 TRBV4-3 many TGCGCCAGCAGCCAAAAGTTGGGACAGGCCTCTGGGGCCAACGTCCTGACTTTC CASSQKLGQASGANVLTF
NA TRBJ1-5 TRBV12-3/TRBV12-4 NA TGTGCCAGCAGTTTAGAGGGGACTCAGCCCCAGCATTTT CASSLEGTQPQHF
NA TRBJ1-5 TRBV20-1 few TGCAGTGCTAGTTCCATCAGTAACCAGCATTTT CSASSISNQHF
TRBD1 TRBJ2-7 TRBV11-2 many TGTGCCAGCAGCTTAGATGGGACAGGTACCTACGAGCAGTACTTC CASSLDGTGTYEQYF
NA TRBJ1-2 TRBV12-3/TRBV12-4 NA TGTGCCAGCAATAGAGGGGTCGGGGGCTACACCTTC CASNRGVGGYTF
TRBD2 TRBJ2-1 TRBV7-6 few TGTGCCAGCAGCTTAGTCCCGGGGGGGTCCTACAATGAGCAGTTCTTC CASSLVPGGSYNEQFF
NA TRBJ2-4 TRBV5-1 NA TGCGCCAGCAGCCCCATTAGGTCGTTTAAAAACATTCAGTACTTC CASSPIRSFKNIQYF
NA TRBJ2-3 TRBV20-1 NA TGCAGTGCCGCCGACTCGACTAGCACAGATACGCAGTATTTT CSAADSTSTDTQYF
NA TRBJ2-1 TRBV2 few TGTGCCAGCGCCACTACCTCCTACAATGAGCAGTTCTTC CASATTSYNEQFF
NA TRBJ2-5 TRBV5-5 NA TGTGCCAGCACCCTCGTAGTTGAAGAGACCCAGTACTTC CASTLVVEETQYF
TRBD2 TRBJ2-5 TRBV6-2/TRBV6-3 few TGTGCCTGCGCTAGCGGGGGGGCTGGAGGAGAGACCCAGTACTTC CACASGGAGGETQYF
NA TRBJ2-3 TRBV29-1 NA TGCAGCGTTGAAATCGGGGGTACAGATACGCAGTATTTT CSVEIGGTDTQYF
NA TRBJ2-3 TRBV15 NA TGTGCCACCAGAGCTGGGCAGGCGGCCTCTAGCACAGATACGCAGTATTTT CATRAGQAASSTDTQYF
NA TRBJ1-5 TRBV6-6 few TGTGCCAGCAGTGACCAATATCAGCCCCAGCATTTT CASSDQYQPQHF
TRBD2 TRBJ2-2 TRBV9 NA TGTGCCAGCAGCGGACTAGCGGGGGGGATCGGGGAGCTGTTTTTT CASSGLAGGIGELFF
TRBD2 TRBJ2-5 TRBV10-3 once TGTGCCATCGGTAGGACTAGCGGGGTGGAAGAGACCCAGTACTTC CAIGRTSGVEETQYF
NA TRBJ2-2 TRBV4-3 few TGCGCCAGCAGCCGAGGAGTTACCGGGGAGCTGTTTTTT CASSRGVTGELFF
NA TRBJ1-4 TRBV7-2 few TGTGCCAGCAGCTTAGGGAGCGAAAAACTGTTTTTT CASSLGSEKLFF
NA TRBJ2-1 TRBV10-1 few TGCGCCAGCAGTGAAAGGGGGGCGGAAGAGCAGTTCTTC CASSERGAEEQFF
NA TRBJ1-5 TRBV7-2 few TGTGCCAGCAGCCTGTATTCAGCAGGGAGTCAGCCCCAGCATTTT CASSLYSAGSQPQHF
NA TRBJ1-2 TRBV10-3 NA TGTGCCATCTCCTGGGACGGATCTAACTATGGCTACACCTTC CAISWDGSNYGYTF
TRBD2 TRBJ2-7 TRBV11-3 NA TGTGCCAGCAGCCGGGGGGGGGACCGCGGCACCTACGAGCAGTACTTC CASSRGGDRGTYEQYF
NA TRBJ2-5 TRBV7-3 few TGTGCCGGTCGAGGGGCCCAAGAGACCCAGTACTTC CAGRGAQETQYF